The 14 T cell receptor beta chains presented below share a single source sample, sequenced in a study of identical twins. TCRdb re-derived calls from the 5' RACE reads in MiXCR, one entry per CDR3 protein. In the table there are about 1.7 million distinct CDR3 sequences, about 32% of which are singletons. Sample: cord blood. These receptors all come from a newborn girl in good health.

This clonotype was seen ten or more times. The CDR3 reads CASSSPLAGDRDTQYF. In nucleotides, the CDR3 is TGTGCCAGCAGTTCCCCTCTAGCGGGAGATCGGGATACGCAGTATTTT. The J gene is TRBJ2-3, the V gene TRBV28; TRBD2 aligns across 10 bases. The CDR3 extends over 16 amino acids. CDR1 and CDR2 from the germline V gene are MDHEN and SYDVKM. J gave up 6 bases and V 4 bases, and 10 bases lay outside the gene matches.

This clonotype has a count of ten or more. The CDR3 region has the DNA TGCGCCAGCAGCCAAGGGGACAACTCCTACGAGCAGTACTTC. Translating it yields CASSQGDNSYEQYF. This chain uses TRBV4-1 with TRBJ2-7, with a weak D call TRBD1 (6 bases). Trimming removed 1 base from V and 0 bases from J, with 7 bases in between. The germline V gene has CDR1 MGHRA and CDR2 YSYEKL. This CDR3 has 14 residues.

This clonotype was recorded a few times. CDR3 DNA sequence: TGCAGTGCTAGACCCTACGGGGGGTCCTACAATGAGCAGTTCTTC. Amino acids: CSARPYGGSYNEQFF. The chain combines TRBV20-1 with TRBJ2-1, with 7 bases lining up with TRBD2. J was trimmed by 1 base and V by 2 bases; bases with no gene match: 5. From germline, CDR1 is DFQATT and CDR2 SNEGSKA (reference sequence). The CDR3 has 15 residues.

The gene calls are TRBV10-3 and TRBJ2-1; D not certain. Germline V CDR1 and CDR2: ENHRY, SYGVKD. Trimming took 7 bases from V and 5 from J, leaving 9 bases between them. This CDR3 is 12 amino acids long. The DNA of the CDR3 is TGTGCCATCAACCCGGGCAACAATGAGCAGTTCTTC. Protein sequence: CAINPGNNEQFF.

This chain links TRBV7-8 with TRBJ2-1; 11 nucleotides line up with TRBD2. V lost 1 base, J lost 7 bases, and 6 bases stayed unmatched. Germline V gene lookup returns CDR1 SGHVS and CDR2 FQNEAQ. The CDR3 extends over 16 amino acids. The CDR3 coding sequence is TGTGCCAGCAGCTTAGGTAGCGGGGGGGCCTTGAATGAGCAGTTCTTC. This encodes CASSLGSGGALNEQFF. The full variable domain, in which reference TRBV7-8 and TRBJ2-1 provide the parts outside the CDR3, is GAGVSQSPRYKVAKRGQDVALRCDPISGHVSLFWYQQALGQGPEFLTYFQNEAQLDKSGLPSDRFFAERPEGSVSTLKIQRTQQEDSAVYLCASSLGSGGALNEQFFGPGTRLTVL.

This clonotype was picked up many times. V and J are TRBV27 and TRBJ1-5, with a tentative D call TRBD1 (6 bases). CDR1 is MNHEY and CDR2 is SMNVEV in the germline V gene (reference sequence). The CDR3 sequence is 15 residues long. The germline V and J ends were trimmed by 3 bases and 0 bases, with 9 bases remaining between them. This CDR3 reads CASSLTGVSNQPQHF. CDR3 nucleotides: TGTGCCAGCAGTTTGACAGGAGTTAGCAATCAGCCCCAGCATTTT.

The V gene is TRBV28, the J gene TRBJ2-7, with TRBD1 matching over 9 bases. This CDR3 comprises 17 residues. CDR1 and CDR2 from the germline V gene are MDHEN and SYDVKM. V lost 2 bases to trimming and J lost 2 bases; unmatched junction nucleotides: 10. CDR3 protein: CASSLVFGTGHPYEQYF. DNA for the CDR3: TGTGCCAGCAGTTTAGTGTTCGGGACAGGGCACCCCTACGAGCAGTACTTC.

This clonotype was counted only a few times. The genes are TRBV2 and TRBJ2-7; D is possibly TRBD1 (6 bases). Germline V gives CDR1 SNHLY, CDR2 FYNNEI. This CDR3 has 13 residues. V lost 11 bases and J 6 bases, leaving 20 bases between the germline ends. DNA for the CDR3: TGTGCCGGTCATAGACAGGATGGGGGCGAGCAGTACTTC. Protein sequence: CAGHRQDGGEQYF.

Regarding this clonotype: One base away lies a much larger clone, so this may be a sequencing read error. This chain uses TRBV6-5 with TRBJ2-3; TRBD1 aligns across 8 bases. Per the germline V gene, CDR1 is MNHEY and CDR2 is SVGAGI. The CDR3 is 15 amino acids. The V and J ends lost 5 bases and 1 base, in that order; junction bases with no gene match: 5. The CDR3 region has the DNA TGTGCCAGCAGTCCTACGACAGGGGGCACAGATACGCAGTATTTT. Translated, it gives CASSPTTGGTDTQYF.

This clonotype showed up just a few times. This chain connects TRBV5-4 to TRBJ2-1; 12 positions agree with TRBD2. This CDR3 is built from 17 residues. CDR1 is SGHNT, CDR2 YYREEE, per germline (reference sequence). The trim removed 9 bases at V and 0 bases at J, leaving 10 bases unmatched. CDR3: CAMGLAGGVSSYNEQFF. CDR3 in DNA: TGTGCCATGGGTCTAGCGGGAGGGGTGAGCTCCTACAATGAGCAGTTCTTC.

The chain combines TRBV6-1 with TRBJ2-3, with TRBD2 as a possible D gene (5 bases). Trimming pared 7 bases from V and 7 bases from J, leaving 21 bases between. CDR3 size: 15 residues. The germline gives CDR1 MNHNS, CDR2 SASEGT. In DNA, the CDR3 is TGTGCCAGCATCGGGGAGTGGGCTTATCAGAATACGCAGTATTTT. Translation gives CASIGEWAYQNTQYF.

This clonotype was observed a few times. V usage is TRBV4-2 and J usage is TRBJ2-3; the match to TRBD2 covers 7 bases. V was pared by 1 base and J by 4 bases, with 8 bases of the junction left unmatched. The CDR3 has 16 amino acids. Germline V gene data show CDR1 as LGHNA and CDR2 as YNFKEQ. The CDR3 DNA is TGTGCCAGCAGCCAAGTGGTGGCTAGCGGCGCAGATACGCAGTATTTT. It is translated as CASSQVVASGADTQYF.

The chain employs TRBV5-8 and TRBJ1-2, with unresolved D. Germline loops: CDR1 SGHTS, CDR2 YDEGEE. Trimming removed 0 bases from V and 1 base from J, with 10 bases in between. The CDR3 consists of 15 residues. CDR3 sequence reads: CASSLEAGFNYGYTF. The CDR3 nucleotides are TGTGCCAGCAGCTTGGAGGCGGGTTTTAACTATGGCTACACCTTC.

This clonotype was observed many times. CDR3 loop: CSVDGTSGTDTQYF. As DNA, the CDR3 is TGCAGCGTTGATGGGACTAGCGGAACAGATACGCAGTATTTT. V usage is TRBV29-1 and J usage is TRBJ2-3, with 11 bases aligning to TRBD2. V shed 3 bases and J 3 bases; nucleotides not matched to a gene: 2. CDR3 length: 14 amino acids. Germline CDR1 SQVTM, CDR2 ANQGSEA.